The rows below give T cell receptor beta chains drawn from one sample of a study of T cells in Graves' hyperthyroidism and ophthalmopathy. One entry per CDR3 protein, called by TCRdb with MiXCR from the multiplex PCR reads. The sample contains roughly 400,000 distinct CDR3 sequences, 20% to 25% of which appear only once. Specimen: blood. The receptors originated from a man aged 45-65 years with Graves' hyperthyroidism. Each CDR3 is given with its conserved first and last residue. The D gene is left open where the match is weak. Clone size is given for some rows only: seen once, a few or many times, or a class if the clone is expanded.

size: .; J: TRBJ2-4; D: TRBD2; V: TRBV11-2; CDR3: CASSLDSGNNIQYF; DNA: TGTGCCAGCAGCTTAGACAGCGGGAACAACATTCAGTACTTC
size: .; J: TRBJ1-2; D: .; V: TRBV3-1; CDR3: CASSQDLGMNYGYTF; DNA: TGTGCCAGCAGCCAAGATTTGGGGATGAACTATGGCTACACCTTC
size: many; J: TRBJ2-5; D: .; V: TRBV20-1; CDR3: CSARTPTSQETQYF; DNA: TGCAGTGCTAGAACCCCCACTAGCCAAGAGACCCAGTACTTC
size: many; J: TRBJ1-6; D: TRBD1; V: TRBV5-1; CDR3: CASSSGQGKSPLHF; DNA: TGCGCCAGCAGCTCGGGACAGGGGAAATCACCCCTCCACTTT
size: .; J: TRBJ2-5; D: TRBD2; V: TRBV7-2; CDR3: CASSLGVRGSFGETQYF; DNA: TGTGCCAGCAGCTTAGGGGTGCGCGGGAGTTTCGGAGAGACCCAGTACTTC
size: .; J: TRBJ1-4; D: .; V: TRBV5-1; CDR3: CASSLAAGSPSNEKLFF; DNA: TGCGCCAGCAGCTTGGCAGCAGGTAGTCCTAGTAATGAAAAACTGTTTTTT
size: .; J: TRBJ2-5; D: TRBD2; V: TRBV20-1; CDR3: CSARDRREERETQYF; DNA: TGCAGTGCTAGAGATCGCCGGGAGGAACGGGAGACCCAGTACTTC
size: .; J: TRBJ1-2; D: .; V: TRBV6-1; CDR3: CASALSRTNYGYTF; DNA: TGTGCCAGCGCCCTGAGTCGAACTAACTATGGCTACACCTTC
size: many; J: TRBJ2-1; D: .; V: TRBV5-1; CDR3: CASSLDRYNEQFF; DNA: TGTGCCAGCAGCTTAGACAGATACAATGAGCAGTTCTTC
size: .; J: TRBJ2-7; D: .; V: TRBV6-5; CDR3: CASSYTEYEQYF; DNA: TGTGCCAGCAGTTACACAGAGTACGAGCAGTACTTC